This TCR beta chain was recorded in a study of regulatory T cells in long-lasting Graves disease. Broader study findings: Reduced TCR diversity was observed in persistent Graves' patients versus newly diagnosed patients. Preferential use of TRBV28, TRBJ1-2 and TRBJ2-5 was seen in persistent disease.

According to the study, TCR beta libraries were built with iRepertoire HTBI primers and CDR3-region Arm-PCR. TCRdb reanalysed the multiplex PCR reads using MiXCR and keeps one entry per CDR3 protein. The data hold about 520,000 distinct CDR3 sequences, with around 12% observed a single time. This CDR3 region has 17 residues. Looked up from germline, CDR1 is MGHRA and CDR2 is YSYEKL. V gave up 0 bases and J gave up 2 bases; unmatched junction bases: 8. Noted time point: newly diagnosed GD, antithyroid drugs for less than 3 months. RNA isolated from PBMCs was used to make the TCR library. Under American Thyroid Association guidelines, Graves' disease was diagnosed. This clonotype was observed many times. The antigen is not known. These data were also filed under a second study, of T cells in Graves' hyperthyroidism and ophthalmopathy. From that paper: Patients with ophthalmopathy were separated from those with stable hyperthyroidism by a 13 V-J model.

The genes are TRBV4-1 and TRBJ2-3, with 7 bases that match TRBD2. The clonotype was recovered from a woman between 25 and 40 years old with Graves disease. Here the sequenced sample was peripheral blood mononuclear cells (PBMCs), taken at new diagnosis, from a patient treated with antithyroid drugs. CDR3 DNA: TGCGCCAGCAGCCAAGATCTGTCTAGCGGCCTCACAGATACGCAGTATTTT. The encoded protein is CASSQDLSSGLTDTQYF.